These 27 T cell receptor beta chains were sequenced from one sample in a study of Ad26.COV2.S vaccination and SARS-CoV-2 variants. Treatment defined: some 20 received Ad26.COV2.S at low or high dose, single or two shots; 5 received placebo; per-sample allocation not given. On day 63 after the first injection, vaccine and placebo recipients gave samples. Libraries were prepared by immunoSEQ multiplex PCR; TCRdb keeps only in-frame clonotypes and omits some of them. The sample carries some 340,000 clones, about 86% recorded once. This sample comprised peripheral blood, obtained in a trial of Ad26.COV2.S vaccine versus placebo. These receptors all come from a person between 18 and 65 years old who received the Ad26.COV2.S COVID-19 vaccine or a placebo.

DNA for the CDR3: TGCGCCAGCAGCTGGGGCGGGAGGGGGCTGAGGAATGAGCAGTTCTTC. Translation: CASSWGGRGLRNEQFF. V is TRBV5-1 and J is TRBJ2-1; 9 bases map to TRBD2. The ends lost 3 bases at V and 7 bases at J; junction bases unmatched: 11. This CDR3 region has 16 residues. From germline, CDR1 is SGHRS and CDR2 YFSETQ.

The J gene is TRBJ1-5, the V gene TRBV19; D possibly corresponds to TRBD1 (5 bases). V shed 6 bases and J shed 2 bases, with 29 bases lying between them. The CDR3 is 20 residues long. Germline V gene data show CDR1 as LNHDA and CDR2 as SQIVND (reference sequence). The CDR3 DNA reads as TGTGCCAGTAGAGCCCCCCCCGGCAGGGCCTCGCGGGGGGGCAATCAGCCCCAGCATTTT. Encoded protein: CASRAPPGRASRGGNQPQHF.

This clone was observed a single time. CDR3 DNA: TGTGCCAGCAGAGTTAGTCGCCCCACAGATACGCAGTATTTT. Translated, it gives CASRVSRPTDTQYF. V gene TRBV6-5 combines with J gene TRBJ2-3; D gene unclear. The germline V gene encodes CDR1 MNHEY and CDR2 SVGAGI. V was clipped by 6 bases and J by 2 bases, with 12 bases between them. This CDR3 contains 14 residues.

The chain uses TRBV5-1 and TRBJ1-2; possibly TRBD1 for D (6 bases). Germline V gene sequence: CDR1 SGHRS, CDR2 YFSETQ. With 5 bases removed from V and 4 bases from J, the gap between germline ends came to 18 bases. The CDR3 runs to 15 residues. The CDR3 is CASRTETGRVYGYTF. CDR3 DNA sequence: TGCGCCAGCAGAACAGAAACAGGGAGGGTCTATGGCTACACCTTC.

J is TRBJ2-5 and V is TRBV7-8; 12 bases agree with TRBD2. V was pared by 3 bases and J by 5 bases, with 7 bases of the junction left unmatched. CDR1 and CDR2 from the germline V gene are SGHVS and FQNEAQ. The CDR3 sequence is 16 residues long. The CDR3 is CASSFRLAGAGETQYF. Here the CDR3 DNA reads TGTGCCAGCAGCTTCCGACTAGCGGGGGCCGGGGAGACCCAGTACTTC.

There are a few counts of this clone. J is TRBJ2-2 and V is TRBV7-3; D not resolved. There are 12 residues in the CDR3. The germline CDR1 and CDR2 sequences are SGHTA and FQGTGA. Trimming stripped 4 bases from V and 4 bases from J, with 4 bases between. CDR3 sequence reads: CASSYITGELFF. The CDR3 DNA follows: TGTGCCAGCAGCTATATCACCGGGGAGCTGTTTTTT.

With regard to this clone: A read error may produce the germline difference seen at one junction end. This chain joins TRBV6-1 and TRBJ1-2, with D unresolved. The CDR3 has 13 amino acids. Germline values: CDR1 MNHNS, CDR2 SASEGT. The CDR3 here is CASSEASMRQASF. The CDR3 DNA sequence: TGTGCCAGCAGTGAAGCGTCGATGCGGCAGGCCAGCTTC.

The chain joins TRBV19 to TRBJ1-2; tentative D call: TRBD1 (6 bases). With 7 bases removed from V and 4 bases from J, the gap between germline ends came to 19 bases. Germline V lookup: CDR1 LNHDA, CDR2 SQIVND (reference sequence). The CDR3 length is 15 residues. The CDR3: CASTHSPGDTYGYTF. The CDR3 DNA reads TGTGCCAGTACCCATAGCCCCGGGGACACCTATGGCTACACCTTC.

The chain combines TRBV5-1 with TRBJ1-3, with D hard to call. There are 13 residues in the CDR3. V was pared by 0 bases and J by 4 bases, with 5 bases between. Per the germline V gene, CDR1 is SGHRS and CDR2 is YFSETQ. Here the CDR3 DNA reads TGCGCCAGCAGCTTGGCCGGGGGAAACACCATATATTTT. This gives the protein CASSLAGGNTIYF.

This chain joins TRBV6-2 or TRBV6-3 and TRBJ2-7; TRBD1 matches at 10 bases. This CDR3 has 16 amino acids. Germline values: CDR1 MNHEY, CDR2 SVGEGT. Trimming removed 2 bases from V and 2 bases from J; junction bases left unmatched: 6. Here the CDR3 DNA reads TGTGCCAGCAGTTACGATACCGGGACAGGGGCCTACGAGCAGTACTTC. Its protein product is CASSYDTGTGAYEQYF.

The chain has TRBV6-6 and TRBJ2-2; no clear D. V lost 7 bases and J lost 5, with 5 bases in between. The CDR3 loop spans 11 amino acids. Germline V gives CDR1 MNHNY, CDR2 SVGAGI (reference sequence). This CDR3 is CASKRTGELFF. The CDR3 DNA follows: TGTGCCAGCAAGAGGACCGGGGAGCTGTTTTTT.

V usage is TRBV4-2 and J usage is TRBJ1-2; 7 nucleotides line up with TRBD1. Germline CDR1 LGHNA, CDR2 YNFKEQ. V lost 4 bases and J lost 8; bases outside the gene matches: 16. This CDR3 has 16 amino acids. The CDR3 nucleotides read TGTGCCAGCAGCCGAGTTCCGGGACAGTCAACGGGGGGCTACACCTTC. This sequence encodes CASSRVPGQSTGGYTF.

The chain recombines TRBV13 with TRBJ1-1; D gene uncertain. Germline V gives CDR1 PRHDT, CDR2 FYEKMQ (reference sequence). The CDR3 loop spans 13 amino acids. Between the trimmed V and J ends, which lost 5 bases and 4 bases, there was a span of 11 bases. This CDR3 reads CASSQLELTEAFF. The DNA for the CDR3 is TGTGCCAGCAGCCAATTAGAACTCACTGAAGCTTTCTTT.

CDR3 in DNA: TGTGCCAGCAGTGGGCTAGCGGGGGGGCAGGTGCAGTACTTC. It specifies CASSGLAGGQVQYF. V is TRBV2 and J is TRBJ2-7, with 12 nucleotides matching TRBD2. Germline V CDR1 and CDR2: SNHLY, FYNNEI. J lost 9 bases, V lost 4 bases, and 7 bases had no gene match. This CDR3 is 14 amino acids long. Combining the CDR3 with reference TRBV2 and TRBJ2-7 gives the whole variable domain EPEVTQTPSHQVTQMGQEVILRCVPISNHLYFYWYRQILGQKVEFLVSFYNNEISEKSEIFDDQFSVERPDGSNFTLKIRSTKLEDSAMYFCASSGLAGGQVQYFGPGTRLTVT.

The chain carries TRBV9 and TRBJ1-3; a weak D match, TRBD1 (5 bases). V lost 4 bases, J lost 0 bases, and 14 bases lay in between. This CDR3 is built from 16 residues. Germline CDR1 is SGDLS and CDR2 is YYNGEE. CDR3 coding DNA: TGTGCCAGCAGCACCGGGACTCACGGCTCTGGAAACACCATATATTTT. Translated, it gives CASSTGTHGSGNTIYF.

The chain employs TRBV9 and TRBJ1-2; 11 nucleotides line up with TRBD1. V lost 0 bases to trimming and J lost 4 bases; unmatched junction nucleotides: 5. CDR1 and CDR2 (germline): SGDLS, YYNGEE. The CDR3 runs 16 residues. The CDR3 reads CASSVGPGQGAYGYTF. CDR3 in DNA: TGTGCCAGCAGCGTAGGTCCCGGACAGGGGGCCTATGGCTACACCTTC.

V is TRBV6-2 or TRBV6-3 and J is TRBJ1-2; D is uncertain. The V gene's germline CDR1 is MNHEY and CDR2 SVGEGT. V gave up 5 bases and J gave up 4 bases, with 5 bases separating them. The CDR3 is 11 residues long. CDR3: CASSRSYGYTF. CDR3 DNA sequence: TGTGCCAGCAGTAGGAGCTATGGCTACACCTTC.

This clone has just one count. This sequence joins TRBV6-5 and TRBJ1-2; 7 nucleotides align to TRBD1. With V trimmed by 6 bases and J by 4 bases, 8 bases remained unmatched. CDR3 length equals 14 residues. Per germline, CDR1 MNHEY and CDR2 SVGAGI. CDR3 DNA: TGTGCCAGCAGAGAGACAGGGAGAAGCTATGGCTACACCTTC. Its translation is CASRETGRSYGYTF.

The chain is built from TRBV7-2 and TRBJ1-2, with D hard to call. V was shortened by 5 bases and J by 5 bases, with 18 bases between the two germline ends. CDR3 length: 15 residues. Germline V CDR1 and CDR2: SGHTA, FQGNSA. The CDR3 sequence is CASSRRVLPLYGYTF. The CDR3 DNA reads TGTGCCAGCAGCCGGAGAGTTCTCCCCCTTTATGGCTACACCTTC.

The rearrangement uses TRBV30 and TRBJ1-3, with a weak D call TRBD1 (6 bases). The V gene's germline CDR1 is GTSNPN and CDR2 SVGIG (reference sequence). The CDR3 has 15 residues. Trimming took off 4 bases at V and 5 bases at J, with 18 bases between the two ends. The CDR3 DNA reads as TGTGCCTGGACCCAAAAAGGGGGACCCCGAAACACCATATATTTT. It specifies CAWTQKGGPRNTIYF.

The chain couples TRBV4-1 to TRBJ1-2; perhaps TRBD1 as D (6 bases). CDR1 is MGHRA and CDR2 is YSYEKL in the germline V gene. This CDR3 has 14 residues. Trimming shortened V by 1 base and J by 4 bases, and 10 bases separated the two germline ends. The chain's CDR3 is CASSQAGASYGYTF. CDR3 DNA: TGCGCCAGCAGCCAAGCAGGGGCCAGCTATGGCTACACCTTC.

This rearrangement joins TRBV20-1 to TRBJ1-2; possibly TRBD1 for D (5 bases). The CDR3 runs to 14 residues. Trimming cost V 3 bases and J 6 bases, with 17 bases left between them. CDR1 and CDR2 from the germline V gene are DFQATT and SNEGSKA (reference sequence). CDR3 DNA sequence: TGCAGTGCTAGTACATATTTTTCGGGGCATGGCTACACCTTC. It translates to CSASTYFSGHGYTF.

The CDR3 sequence is CASLRERVVQETQYF. CDR3 coding DNA: TGTGCCAGCCTCAGGGAAAGGGTAGTCCAAGAGACCCAGTACTTC. The V gene is TRBV2, the J gene TRBJ2-5; TRBD1 might be the D (5 bases). CDR1 is SNHLY and CDR2 is FYNNEI in the germline V gene. This CDR3 is 15 amino acids long. The V end was cut by 8 bases, the J end by 1 base, with 17 bases between.

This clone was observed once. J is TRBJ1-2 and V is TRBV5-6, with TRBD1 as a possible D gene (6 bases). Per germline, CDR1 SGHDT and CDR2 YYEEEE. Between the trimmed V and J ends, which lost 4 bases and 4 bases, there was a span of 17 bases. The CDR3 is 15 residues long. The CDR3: CASSTHHRAGYGYTF. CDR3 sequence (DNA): TGTGCCAGCAGCACACACCACAGGGCGGGCTATGGCTACACCTTC.

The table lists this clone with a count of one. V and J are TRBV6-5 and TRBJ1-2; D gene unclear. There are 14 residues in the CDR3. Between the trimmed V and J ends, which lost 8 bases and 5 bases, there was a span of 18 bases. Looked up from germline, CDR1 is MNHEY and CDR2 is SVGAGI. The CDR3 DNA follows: TGTGCCAGCTACGACGAGGACCGCCGATATGGCTACACCTTC. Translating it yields CASYDEDRRYGYTF.

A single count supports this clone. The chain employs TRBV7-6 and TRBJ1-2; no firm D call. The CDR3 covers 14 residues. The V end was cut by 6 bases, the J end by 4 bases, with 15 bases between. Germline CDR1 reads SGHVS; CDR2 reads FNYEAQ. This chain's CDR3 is CASSPVAGSYGYTF. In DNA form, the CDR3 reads TGTGCCAGCAGTCCAGTAGCTGGTAGCTATGGCTACACCTTC.

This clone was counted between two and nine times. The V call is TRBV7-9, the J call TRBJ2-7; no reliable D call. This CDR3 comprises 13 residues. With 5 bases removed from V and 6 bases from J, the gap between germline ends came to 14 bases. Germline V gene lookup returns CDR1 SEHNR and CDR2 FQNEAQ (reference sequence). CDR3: CASSQTMGSEQYF. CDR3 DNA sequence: TGTGCCAGCAGCCAGACGATGGGGTCCGAGCAGTACTTC. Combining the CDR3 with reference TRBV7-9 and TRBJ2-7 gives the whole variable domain DTGVSQNPRHKITKRGQNVTFRCDPISEHNRLYWYRQTLGQGPEFLTYFQNEAQLEKSRLLSDRFSAERPKGSFSTLEIQRTEQGDSAMYLCASSQTMGSEQYFGPGTRLTVT.